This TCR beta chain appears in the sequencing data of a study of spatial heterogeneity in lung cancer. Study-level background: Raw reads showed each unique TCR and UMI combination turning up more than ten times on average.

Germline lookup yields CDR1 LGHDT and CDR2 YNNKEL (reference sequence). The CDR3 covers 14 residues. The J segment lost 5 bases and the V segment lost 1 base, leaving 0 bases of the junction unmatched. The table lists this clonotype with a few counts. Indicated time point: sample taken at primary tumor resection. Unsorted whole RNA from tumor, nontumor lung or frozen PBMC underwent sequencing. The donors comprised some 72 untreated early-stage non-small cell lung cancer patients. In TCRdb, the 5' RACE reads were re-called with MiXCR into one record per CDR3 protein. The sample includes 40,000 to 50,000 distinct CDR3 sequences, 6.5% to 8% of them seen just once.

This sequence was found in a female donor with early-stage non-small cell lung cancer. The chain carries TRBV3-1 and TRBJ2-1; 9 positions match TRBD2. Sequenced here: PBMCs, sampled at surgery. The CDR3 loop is CASSQASGNNEQFF. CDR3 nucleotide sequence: TGTGCCAGCAGCCAAGCTAGCGGGAACAATGAGCAGTTCTTC.